This T cell receptor beta chain stems from a study of CD8 T cells in ankylosing spondylitis. Construction of TCR beta libraries was performed using quantitative 5'-RACE with molecular barcodes. TCRdb reanalysed the 5' RACE reads using MiXCR and keeps one entry per CDR3 protein. The sample consists of about 750,000 distinct CDR3 sequences, under 20% of them appearing once. Of note for this clonotype: What it recognizes is unknown.

Study-level points and caveats: In the blood and synovial fluid of reactive arthritis, some motif variants had been previously reported. Disease-associated clonotypes exhibited CD8+ identity and were relatively infrequent in peripheral blood. Several highly homologous variants made up a TCR beta motif, and this motif appeared characteristic of ankylosing spondylitis blood. In ankylosing spondylitis patients, matched synovial fluid reportedly showed significant enrichment of disease-linked clones.

The germline V and J ends were trimmed by 5 bases and 2 bases, with 15 bases remaining between them. The CDR3 runs to 15 residues. The TCR sequence derives from a male donor with ankylosing spondylitis. The chain employs TRBV12-3 or TRBV12-4 and TRBJ1-2; maybe TRBD1 (5 bases). The specimen was blood, either unsorted or a sorted T cell fraction (not recorded which). CDR3 sequence (DNA): TGTGCCAGCAGTCAGGGTGGGGGGATCAACTATGGCTACACCTTC. The encoded protein is CASSQGGGINYGYTF.